This T cell receptor beta chain appears in the sequencing data of a study of blood T cell repertoires in COVID-19. V shed 5 bases and J shed 4 bases, with 9 bases lying between them. Germline values: CDR1 MNHEY, CDR2 SVGAGI. This CDR3 spans 12 amino acids. Profiling relied on immunoSEQ multiplex PCR, and the TCRdb table lists in-frame clones only, not all of them. The sample records 130,000 or so clones, more than 70% being singletons. The sequencing input was peripheral blood. The rearrangement joins TRBV6-5 to TRBJ2-7; weak D call: TRBD1 (6 bases). The sequence came from a human donor in a cohort sampled during active COVID-19. CDR3: CASSMTGYEQYF. The CDR3 DNA follows: TGTGCCAGCAGTATGACAGGTTACGAGCAGTACTTC.